This T cell receptor (beta chain) was identified in a study of blood T cell repertoires in COVID-19. Study at large: The origin of the acute and convalescent COVID-19 samples was the United States, Italy and Spain. Sources were T cells, B-cell-depleted T cells, or PBMCs; the material itself was cDNA or gDNA.

The CDR3 has 13 amino acids. Germline CDR1 KGHDR, CDR2 SFDVKD. Trimming shortened V by 4 bases and J by 8 bases, and 11 bases separated the two germline ends. In the original processing: Estimated nucleated cell counts came from reference gene primer amplification. Profiled with immunoSEQ multiplex PCR; TCRdb holds only in-frame clones, not every one. V, J and clone size derive from that table, while D and trimming were established from the DNA sequence. Of around 250,000 clones in the sample, roughly 80% were seen once. Sequenced sample: peripheral blood. The gene calls are TRBV24-1 and TRBJ2-1; perhaps TRBD1 as D (5 bases). This clonotype was obtained from a young woman with acute or convalescent COVID-19. This CDR3 reads CATSEKTEDEQFF. CDR3 DNA: TGTGCCACCAGTGAAAAGACAGAAGATGAGCAGTTCTTC.